The next 10 T cell receptor beta chains were all read from a single sample in a study of shared clonotypes between healthy human individuals. As defined, naive CD8 cells were CD45RO-negative and positively selected for CCR7, with terminally differentiated effector memory CD45RA+ cells excluded. Measured with immunoSEQ multiplex PCR; TCRdb has only the in-frame clones, and not every one. The sample holds about 2.1 million clones, about 92% seen once. Source material: naive CD8+ T cells from PBMCs. These receptors all come from a man aged 18-30 years in good health. Some clones in this sample may be carry-over from other donors' samples.

On this clone itself: This same CDR3 is encoded by further DNA sequences in the sample. The J gene is TRBJ2-7, the V gene TRBV5-6; 8 nucleotides align to TRBD1. Germline V gene sequence: CDR1 SGHDT, CDR2 YYEEEE. The CDR3 runs 15 residues. V gave up 1 base and J gave up 2 bases; unmatched junction bases: 5. CDR3 nucleotide sequence: TGTGCCAGCAGCTTGCGGGCAGGGGGCCCCTACGAGCAGTACTTC. Translation gives CASSLRAGGPYEQYF.

The rearrangement links TRBV18 to TRBJ1-1; the D gene is possibly TRBD1 (5 bases). Germline loops: CDR1 KGHSH, CDR2 LQKENI. The CDR3 is 18 amino acids. Trimming pared 0 bases from V and 1 base from J, leaving 18 bases between. CDR3 sequence reads: CASSPPGRGRFPNTEAFF. CDR3 coding DNA: TGTGCCAGCTCACCACCGGGCCGGGGACGGTTCCCGAACACTGAAGCTTTCTTT.

This sequence joins TRBV4-1 and TRBJ2-7; D gene unclear. Germline values: CDR1 MGHRA, CDR2 YSYEKL. The CDR3 runs 15 residues. Trimming removed 4 bases from V and 0 bases from J, with 13 bases in between. This chain's CDR3 is CASSPIAPSSYEQYF. The CDR3 DNA is TGCGCCAGCAGCCCCATAGCCCCGAGCTCCTACGAGCAGTACTTC.

Worth noting for this clone: A read error may produce the germline difference seen at one junction end. The chain combines TRBV7-3 with TRBJ2-3; no definite D call. The CDR3 is made up of 15 amino acids. CDR1 and CDR2 (germline): SGHTA, FQGTGA. CDR3 in DNA: TGTGCCAGCAGCTTAAACCCAGGAAGCACAAATACGCAGTATTTT. Its translation is CASSLNPGSTNTQYF. Together with reference TRBV7-3 and TRBJ2-3, the CDR3 gives the full variable domain: GAGVSQTPSNKVTEKGKYVELRCDPISGHTALYWYRQSLGQGPEFLIYFQGTGAADDSGLPNDRFFAVRPEGSVSTLKIQRTERGDSAVYLCASSLNPGSTNTQYFGPGTRLTVL.

The rearrangement links TRBV2 to TRBJ2-3; D is ambiguous. There are 17 residues in the CDR3. CDR1 and CDR2 from the germline V gene are SNHLY and FYNNEI. The V and J ends lost 5 bases and 3 bases respectively, with 21 bases between them. The CDR3 reads CASSRIAGFVLTDTQYF. Written as DNA, the CDR3 is TGTGCCAGCAGTCGGATAGCTGGTTTTGTCTTGACAGATACGCAGTATTTT.

This clone was seen a single time. V and J are TRBV2 and TRBJ2-7; no firm D call. This CDR3 comprises 12 residues. Trimming removed 6 bases from V and 3 bases from J, with 9 bases in between. CDR1 SNHLY and CDR2 FYNNEI come from the germline V gene. The CDR3 here is CASRSWHYEQYF. CDR3 DNA sequence: TGTGCCAGCAGAAGCTGGCACTACGAGCAGTACTTC.

This clone was observed once. The chain is built from TRBV28 and TRBJ2-3, with D uncertain. In germline, CDR1 is MDHEN, CDR2 SYDVKM. V was cut by 9 bases and J by 8 bases, with 9 bases left in between. The CDR3 spans 10 residues. As DNA, the CDR3 is TGTGCCAGTTCTAGTGGTACGCAGTATTTT. It specifies CASSSGTQYF.

The chain couples TRBV28 to TRBJ2-1, with 7 bases aligning to TRBD2. The CDR3 totals 15 residues. With 6 bases clipped from V and 4 bases from J, the junction kept 9 bases outside the gene matches. CDR1 and CDR2 (germline): MDHEN, SYDVKM. CDR3 nucleotide sequence: TGTGCCAGCAGGCAACCGGGACTACCGTACAATGAGCAGTTCTTC. Its translation: CASRQPGLPYNEQFF.

This clone was recorded only once. The V and J genes are TRBV6-5 and TRBJ1-2; D might be TRBD1 (5 bases). Germline lookup yields CDR1 MNHEY and CDR2 SVGAGI. There are 14 residues in the CDR3. Deletions cut 2 bases from V and 4 bases from J, with 11 bases between. The CDR3 reads CASSYRGPTYGYTF. The CDR3 DNA sequence: TGTGCCAGCAGTTACAGGGGCCCAACCTATGGCTACACCTTC.

V gene TRBV7-6 combines with J gene TRBJ2-7; a possible D gene is TRBD2 (6 bases). Germline CDR1 reads SGHVS; CDR2 reads FNYEAQ. V lost 2 bases and J 5 bases, leaving 13 bases between the germline ends. This CDR3 comprises 14 residues. CDR3 sequence: CASSLRDWGHEQYF. Here the CDR3 DNA reads TGTGCCAGCAGCTTAAGGGACTGGGGCCACGAGCAGTACTTC. The full variable domain, rest sourced from reference TRBV7-6 and TRBJ2-7, is GAGVSQSPRYKVTKRGQDVALRCDPISGHVSLYWYRQALGQGPEFLTYFNYEAQQDKSGLPNDRFSAERPEGSISTLTIQRTEQRDSAMYRCASSLRDWGHEQYFGPGTRLTVT.